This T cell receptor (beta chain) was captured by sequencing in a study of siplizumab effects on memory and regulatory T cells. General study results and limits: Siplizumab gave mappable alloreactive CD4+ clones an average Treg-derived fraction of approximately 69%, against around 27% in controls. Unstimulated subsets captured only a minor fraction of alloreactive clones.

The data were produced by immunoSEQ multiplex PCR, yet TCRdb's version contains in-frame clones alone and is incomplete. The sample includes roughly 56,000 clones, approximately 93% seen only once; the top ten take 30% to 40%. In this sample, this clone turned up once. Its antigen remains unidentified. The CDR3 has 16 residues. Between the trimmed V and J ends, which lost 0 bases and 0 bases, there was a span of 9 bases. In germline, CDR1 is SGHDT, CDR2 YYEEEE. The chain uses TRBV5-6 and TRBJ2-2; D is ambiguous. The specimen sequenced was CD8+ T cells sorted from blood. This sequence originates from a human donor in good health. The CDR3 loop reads CASSLVGLTNTGELFF. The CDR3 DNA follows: TGTGCCAGCAGCTTGGTAGGGCTAACGAACACCGGGGAGCTGTTTTTT.